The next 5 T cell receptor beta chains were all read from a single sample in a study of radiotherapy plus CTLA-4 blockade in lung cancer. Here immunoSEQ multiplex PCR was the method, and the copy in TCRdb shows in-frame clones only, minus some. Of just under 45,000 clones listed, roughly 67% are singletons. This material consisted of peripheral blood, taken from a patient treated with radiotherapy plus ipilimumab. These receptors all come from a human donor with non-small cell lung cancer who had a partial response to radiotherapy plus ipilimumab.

The CDR3 is CASSELGDEQYF. The CDR3 nucleotides read TGTGCCAGCAGTGAACTAGGTGACGAGCAGTACTTC. The chain couples TRBV2 to TRBJ2-7; D remains unclear. The germline V and J ends were trimmed by 2 bases and 5 bases, with 7 bases remaining between them. This CDR3 is built from 12 residues. Germline lookup yields CDR1 SNHLY and CDR2 FYNNEI.

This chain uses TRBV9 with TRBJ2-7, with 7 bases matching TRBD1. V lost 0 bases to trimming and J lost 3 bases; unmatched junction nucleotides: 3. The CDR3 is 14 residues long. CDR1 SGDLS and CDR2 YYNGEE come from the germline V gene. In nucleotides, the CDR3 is TGTGCCAGCAGCGTAGGGGACAGTGGCTACGAGCAGTACTTC. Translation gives CASSVGDSGYEQYF.

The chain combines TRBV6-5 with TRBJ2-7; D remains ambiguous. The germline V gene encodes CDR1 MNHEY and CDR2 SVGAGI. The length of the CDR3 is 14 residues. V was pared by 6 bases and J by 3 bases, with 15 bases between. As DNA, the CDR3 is TGTGCCAGCAGCCCAGGCTTGGCCAGCTACGAGCAGTACTTC. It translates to CASSPGLASYEQYF.

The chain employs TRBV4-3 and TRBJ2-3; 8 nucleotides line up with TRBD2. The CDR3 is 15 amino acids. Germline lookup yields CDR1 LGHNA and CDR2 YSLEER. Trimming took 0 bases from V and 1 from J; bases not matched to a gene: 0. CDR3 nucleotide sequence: TGCGCCAGCAGCCAAGAACTAGCGGGCACAGATACGCAGTATTTT. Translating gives CASSQELAGTDTQYF.

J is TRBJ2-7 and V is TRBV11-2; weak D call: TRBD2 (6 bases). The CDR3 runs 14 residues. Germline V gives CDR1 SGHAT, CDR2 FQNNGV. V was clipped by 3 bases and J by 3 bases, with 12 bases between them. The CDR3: CASSFRGNFYEQYF. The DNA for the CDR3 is TGTGCCAGCAGCTTTCGGGGGAACTTCTACGAGCAGTACTTC. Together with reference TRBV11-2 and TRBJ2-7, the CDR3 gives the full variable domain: EAGVAQSPRYKIIEKRQSVAFWCNPISGHATLYWYQQILGQGPKLLIQFQNNGVVDDSQLPKDRFSAERLKGVDSTLKIQPAKLEDSAVYLCASSFRGNFYEQYFGPGTRLTVT.